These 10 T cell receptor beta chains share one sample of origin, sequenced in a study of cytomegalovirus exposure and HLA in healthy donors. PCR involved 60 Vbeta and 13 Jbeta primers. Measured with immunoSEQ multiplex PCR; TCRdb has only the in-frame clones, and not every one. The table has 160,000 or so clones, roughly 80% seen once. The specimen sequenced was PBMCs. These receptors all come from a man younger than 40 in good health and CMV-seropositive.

CDR3 region: CAWTLGGTYNEQFF. In DNA form, the CDR3 reads TGTGCCTGGACACTCGGGGGGACCTACAATGAGCAGTTCTTC. The chain employs TRBV30 and TRBJ2-1; TRBD2 matches at 7 bases. CDR1 and CDR2 from the germline V gene are GTSNPN and SVGIG (reference sequence). J gave up 2 bases and V 4 bases, and 5 bases lay outside the gene matches. This CDR3 region has 14 residues.

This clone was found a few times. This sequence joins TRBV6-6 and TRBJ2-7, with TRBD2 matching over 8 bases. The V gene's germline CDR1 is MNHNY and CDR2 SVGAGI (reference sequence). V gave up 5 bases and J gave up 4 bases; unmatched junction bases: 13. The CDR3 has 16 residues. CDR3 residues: CASSISLAGGPYEQYF. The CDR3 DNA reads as TGTGCCAGCAGTATATCTCTGGCGGGGGGCCCTTACGAGCAGTACTTC.

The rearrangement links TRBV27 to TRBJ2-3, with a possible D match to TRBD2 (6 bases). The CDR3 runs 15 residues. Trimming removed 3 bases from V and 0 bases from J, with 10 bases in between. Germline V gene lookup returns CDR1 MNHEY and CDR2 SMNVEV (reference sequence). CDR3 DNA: TGTGCCAGCAGTTTGGGGGGTCCTAGCACAGATACGCAGTATTTT. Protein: CASSLGGPSTDTQYF.

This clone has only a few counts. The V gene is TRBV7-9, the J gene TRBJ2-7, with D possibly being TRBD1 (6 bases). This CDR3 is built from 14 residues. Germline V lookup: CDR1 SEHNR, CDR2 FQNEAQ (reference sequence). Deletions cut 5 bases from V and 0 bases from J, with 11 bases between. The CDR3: CASSLLDSSYEQYF. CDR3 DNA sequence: TGTGCCAGCAGCCTCCTGGACAGCTCCTACGAGCAGTACTTC.

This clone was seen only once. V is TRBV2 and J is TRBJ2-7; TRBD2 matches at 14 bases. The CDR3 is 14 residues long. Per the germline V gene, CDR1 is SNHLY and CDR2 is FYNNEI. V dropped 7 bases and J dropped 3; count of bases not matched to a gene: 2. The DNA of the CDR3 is TGTGCCAGCAACGGACTAGCGGGGGGCTACGAGCAGTACTTC. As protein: CASNGLAGGYEQYF.

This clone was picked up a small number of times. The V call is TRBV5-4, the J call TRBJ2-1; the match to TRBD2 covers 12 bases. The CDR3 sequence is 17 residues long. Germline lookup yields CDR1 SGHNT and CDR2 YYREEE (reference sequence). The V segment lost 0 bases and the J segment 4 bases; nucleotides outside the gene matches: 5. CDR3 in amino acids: CASSLGLAGGQYNEQFF. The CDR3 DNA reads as TGTGCCAGCAGCTTGGGGCTAGCGGGGGGGCAATACAATGAGCAGTTCTTC.

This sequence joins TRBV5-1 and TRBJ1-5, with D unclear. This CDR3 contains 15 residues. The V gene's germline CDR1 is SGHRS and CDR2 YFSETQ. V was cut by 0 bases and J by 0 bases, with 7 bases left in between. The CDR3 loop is CASSLDGDSNQPQHF. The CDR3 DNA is TGCGCCAGCAGCTTGGACGGGGATAGCAATCAGCCCCAGCATTTT.

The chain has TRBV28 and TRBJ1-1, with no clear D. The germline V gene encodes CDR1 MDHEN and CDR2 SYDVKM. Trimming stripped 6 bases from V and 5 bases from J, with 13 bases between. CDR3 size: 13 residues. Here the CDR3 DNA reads TGTGCCAGCAGACCAGCCCCGAGGACTGAAGCTTTCTTT. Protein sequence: CASRPAPRTEAFF.

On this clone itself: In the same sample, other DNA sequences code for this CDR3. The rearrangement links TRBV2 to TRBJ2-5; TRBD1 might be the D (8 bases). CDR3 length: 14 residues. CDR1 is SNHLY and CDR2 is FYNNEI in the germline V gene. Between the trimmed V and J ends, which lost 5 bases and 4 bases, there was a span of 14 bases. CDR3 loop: CASSPNRGGETQYF. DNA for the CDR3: TGTGCCAGCAGTCCGAACAGGGGGGGAGAGACCCAGTACTTC.

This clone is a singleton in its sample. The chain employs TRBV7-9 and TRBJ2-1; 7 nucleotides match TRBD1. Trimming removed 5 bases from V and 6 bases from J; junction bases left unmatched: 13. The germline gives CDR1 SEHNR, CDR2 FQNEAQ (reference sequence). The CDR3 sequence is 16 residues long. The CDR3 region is CASSTHRGKSSNEQFF. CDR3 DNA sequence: TGTGCCAGCAGCACTCACAGGGGAAAGAGTAGCAATGAGCAGTTCTTC.